The rows below give T cell receptor beta chains drawn from one sample of a study of shared clonotypes between healthy human individuals. Here immunoSEQ multiplex PCR was the method, and the copy in TCRdb shows in-frame clones only, minus some. This sample has over 850,000 clones, with about four fifths found just once. Sequencing was done on a sample of memory CD4+ T cells from PBMCs. Receptor source: a man aged 18-30 years in good health. Some clones in this sample may be carry-over from other donors' samples. CDR3s include the opening cysteine and the closing phenylalanine or tryptophan. The D gene is left open where the match is weak. Only some rows state a clone size, as once, few, many or a class for expanded clones.

j_call d_call clone_size v_call cdr3_aa cdr3_nt
TRBJ1-2 TRBD1 . TRBV10-3 CAISGQGVLGYGYTF TGTGCCATCAGTGGACAGGGCGTTCTAGGCTATGGCTACACCTTC
TRBJ1-3 . . TRBV11-2 CASSLMGAIGNTIYF TGTGCCAGCAGCTTAATGGGGGCAATAGGAAACACCATATATTTT
TRBJ1-6 TRBD1 few TRBV5-1 CASSLAGTGDNSPLHF TGCGCCAGCAGCTTGGCCGGGACAGGAGATAATTCACCCCTCCACTTT
TRBJ2-5 . . TRBV7-2 CASSLAAGSETQYF TGTGCCAGCAGCTTAGCTGCTGGTTCAGAGACCCAGTACTTC
TRBJ2-1 . . TRBV30 CAWRGSRLNYNEQFF TGTGCCTGGAGGGGATCGAGACTCAACTACAATGAGCAGTTCTTC
TRBJ2-1 . . TRBV4-2 CASSQDQGGEQFF TGTGCCAGCAGCCAAGATCAGGGCGGTGAGCAGTTCTTC
TRBJ1-1 . . TRBV27 CASSPDRLNTETFF TGTGCCAGCAGTCCCGACAGACTGAACACTGAAACTTTCTTT
TRBJ1-2 . once TRBV28 CASVGGFVDGYTF TGTGCCAGCGTGGGGGGATTCGTTGATGGCTACACCTTC
TRBJ2-1 . . TRBV5-4 CASSPRGFSYNEQFF TGTGCCAGCAGCCCTCGAGGGTTCTCCTACAATGAGCAGTTCTTC
TRBJ2-7 TRBD2 . TRBV29-1 CSVRLTRLAGGPPTGEQYF TGCAGCGTCCGATTGACCAGACTAGCGGGAGGACCTCCTACGGGCGAGCAGTACTTC
TRBJ1-1 . . TRBV15 CATSPPRTGHLNTEAFF TGTGCCACCAGCCCGCCACGAACGGGACATTTGAACACTGAAGCTTTCTTT
TRBJ2-7 . . TRBV4-1 CASSLGPLSSYEQYF TGCGCCAGCAGCCTCGGGCCCCTAAGCTCCTACGAGCAGTACTTC
TRBJ2-7 . . TRBV18 CASSPRTDSYEQYF TGTGCCAGCTCACCACGGACAGACTCCTACGAGCAGTACTTC
TRBJ1-2 . few TRBV11-3 CASLPRTAFYGYTF TGTGCCAGCCTACCCCGTACGGCCTTCTATGGCTACACCTTC
TRBJ2-3 . . TRBV6-1 CASSEQGTDTQYF TGTGCCAGCAGTGAACAAGGGACAGATACGCAGTATTTT
TRBJ2-3 . . TRBV19 CASRDSNSDTQYF TGTGCCAGTAGGGACTCTAACTCAGATACGCAGTATTTT
TRBJ2-3 TRBD2 . TRBV28 CASSFPELGRGTDTQYF TGTGCCAGCAGTTTTCCCGAGTTAGGGAGGGGCACAGATACGCAGTATTTT
TRBJ2-4 TRBD2 . TRBV6-6 CASSLAGDFKNIQYF TGTGCCAGCAGTTTAGCGGGAGATTTCAAAAACATTCAGTACTTC
TRBJ1-1 TRBD1 . TRBV19 CASSTWTGRENTEAFF TGTGCCAGTAGTACCTGGACAGGGCGCGAGAACACTGAAGCTTTCTTT